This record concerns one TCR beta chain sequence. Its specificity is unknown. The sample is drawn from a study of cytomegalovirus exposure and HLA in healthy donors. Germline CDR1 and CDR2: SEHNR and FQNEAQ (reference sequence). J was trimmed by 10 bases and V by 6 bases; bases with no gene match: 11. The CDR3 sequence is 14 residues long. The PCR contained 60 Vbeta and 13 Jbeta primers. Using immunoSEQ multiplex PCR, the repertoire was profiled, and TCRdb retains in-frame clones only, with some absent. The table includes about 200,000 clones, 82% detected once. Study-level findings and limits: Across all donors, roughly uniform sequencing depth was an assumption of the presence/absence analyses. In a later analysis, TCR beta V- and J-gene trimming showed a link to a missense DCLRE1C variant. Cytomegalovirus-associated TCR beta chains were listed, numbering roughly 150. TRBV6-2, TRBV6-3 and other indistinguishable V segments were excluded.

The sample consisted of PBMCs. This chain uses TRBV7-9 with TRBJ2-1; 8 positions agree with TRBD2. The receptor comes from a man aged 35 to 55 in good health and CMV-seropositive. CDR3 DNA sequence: TGTGCCAGCAGTCCTTCTGGACTAGCTGCGGAGCAGTTCTTC. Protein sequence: CASSPSGLAAEQFF.